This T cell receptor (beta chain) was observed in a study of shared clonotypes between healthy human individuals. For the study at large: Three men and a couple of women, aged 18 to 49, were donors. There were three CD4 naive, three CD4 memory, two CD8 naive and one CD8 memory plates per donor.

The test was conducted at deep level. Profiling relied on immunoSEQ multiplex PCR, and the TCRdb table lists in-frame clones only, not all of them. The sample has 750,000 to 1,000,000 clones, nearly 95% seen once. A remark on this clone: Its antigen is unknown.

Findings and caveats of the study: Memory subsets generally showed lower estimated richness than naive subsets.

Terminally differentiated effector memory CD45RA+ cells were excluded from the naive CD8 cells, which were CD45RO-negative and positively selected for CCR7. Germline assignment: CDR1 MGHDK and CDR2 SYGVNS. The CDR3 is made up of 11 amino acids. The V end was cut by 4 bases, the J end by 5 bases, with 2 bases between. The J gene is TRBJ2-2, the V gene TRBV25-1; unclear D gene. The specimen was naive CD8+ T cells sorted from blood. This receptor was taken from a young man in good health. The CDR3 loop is CASSATGELFF. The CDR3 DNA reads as TGTGCCAGCAGTGCTACCGGGGAGCTGTTTTTT.